These 18 T cell receptor beta chains originate from one sample sequenced in a study of blood T cell repertoires in COVID-19. TCRdb's copy holds only in-frame clones and misses some; the assay was immunoSEQ multiplex PCR. The table shows hundreds of thousands of clones, with approximately 90% occurring only once. Sequencing input: peripheral blood. The receptors derive from a man aged 55 to 70 with COVID-19, enrolled during active disease.

The chain employs TRBV2 and TRBJ1-5; unclear D gene. V was pared by 7 bases and J by 3 bases, with 16 bases between. CDR3 size: 15 residues. Germline V lookup: CDR1 SNHLY, CDR2 FYNNEI. DNA of the CDR3: TGTGCCAGCAAGACGGAGGCAGGCCCCAATCAGCCCCAGCATTTT. The encoded protein is CASKTEAGPNQPQHF.

The chain links TRBV28 to TRBJ1-5, with TRBD1 matching over 7 bases. The CDR3 has 15 amino acids. CDR1 MDHEN and CDR2 SYDVKM come from the germline V gene. V lost 3 bases and J lost 6; bases outside the gene matches: 8. The CDR3 region is CASSFRRQGGQPQHF. CDR3 in DNA: TGTGCCAGCAGTTTTCGTCGGCAGGGGGGTCAGCCCCAGCATTTT.

This clone was picked up a small number of times. This chain uses TRBV5-1 with TRBJ1-1; weak D call: TRBD1 (5 bases). The V gene's germline CDR1 is SGHRS and CDR2 YFSETQ. The V gene lost 4 bases and the J gene lost 1 base, with 14 bases spanning the gap. This CDR3 has 15 residues. CDR3 in DNA: TGCGCCAGCAGCCCGTTTCAGGGATGGAACACTGAAGCTTTCTTT. This translates into CASSPFQGWNTEAFF.

V is TRBV29-1 and J is TRBJ2-1, with 9 positions matching TRBD2. Germline CDR1 reads SQVTM; CDR2 reads ANQGSEA. Germline trimming cut 7 bases from V and 6 bases from J; bases unmatched to any gene: 13. This CDR3 is built from 15 residues. The CDR3 spells CSGQGGASGVNEQFF. The CDR3 DNA sequence: TGCAGCGGTCAGGGTGGTGCTAGCGGGGTCAATGAGCAGTTCTTC.

The V gene is TRBV18, the J gene TRBJ1-1; the D gene is possibly TRBD1 (6 bases). Germline V lookup: CDR1 KGHSH, CDR2 LQKENI. The CDR3 covers 14 residues. Trimming shortened V by 3 bases and J by 2 bases, and 10 bases separated the two germline ends. Here the CDR3 DNA reads TGTGCCAGCTCACCCCAGGGGACAAACACTGAAGCTTTCTTT. Protein: CASSPQGTNTEAFF.

The chain combines TRBV3-1 (or the pseudogene TRBV3-2) with TRBJ1-6; no firm D call. This CDR3 has 12 residues. The germline gives CDR1 LGHDT, CDR2 YNNKEL (reference sequence). V was cut by 5 bases and J by 6 bases, with 5 bases left in between. This chain's CDR3 is CASSSINSPLHF. Written as DNA, the CDR3 is TGTGCCAGCAGCAGCATTAATTCACCCCTCCACTTT.

The V call is TRBV2, the J call TRBJ1-1; no clear D gene. CDR1 is SNHLY and CDR2 is FYNNEI in the germline V gene. This CDR3 contains 13 residues. Trimming shortened V by 5 bases and J by 5 bases, and 12 bases separated the two germline ends. CDR3 in DNA: TGTGCCAGCAGTTCGGGAGCCCGAACTGAAGCTTTCTTT. It specifies CASSSGARTEAFF. The full variable domain, in which reference TRBV2 and TRBJ1-1 provide the parts outside the CDR3, is EPEVTQTPSHQVTQMGQEVILRCVPISNHLYFYWYRQILGQKVEFLVSFYNNEISEKSEIFDDQFSVERPDGSNFTLKIRSTKLEDSAMYFCASSSGARTEAFFGQGTRLTVV.

Details on this clone: A junction end diverges from the germline sequence, so it may reflect a read error. This chain joins TRBV7-9 and TRBJ2-4; 8 nucleotides align to TRBD1. CDR1 and CDR2 (germline): SEHNR, FQNEAQ (reference sequence). The CDR3 spans 12 residues. CDR3: CASSPGGHPRDF. CDR3 DNA: TGTGCCAGCAGCCCAGGGGGCCACCCGAGGGACTTC.

This rearrangement joins TRBV6-6 to TRBJ2-1, with a weak D call TRBD2 (6 bases). With 6 bases removed from V and 0 bases from J, the gap between germline ends came to 9 bases. Per the germline V gene, CDR1 is MNHNY and CDR2 is SVGAGI (reference sequence). The CDR3 contains 14 residues. The DNA of the CDR3 is TGTGCCAGCAGCTCTAGCGTCTCCTACAATGAGCAGTTCTTC. Translating gives CASSSSVSYNEQFF.

The genes are TRBV20-1 and TRBJ2-3; 10 nucleotides agree with TRBD2. V was clipped by 3 bases and J by 0 bases; unmatched bases: 15. In germline, CDR1 is DFQATT, CDR2 SNEGSKA (reference sequence). CDR3 length: 19 amino acids. In nucleotides, the CDR3 is TGCAGTGCTAGTACGGCCCCGGGACTAGCGAGCCAAAGCACAGATACGCAGTATTTT. Its translation is CSASTAPGLASQSTDTQYF.

Notes on this clone: The identical CDR3 is also encoded by other nucleotide sequences in the sample. This rearrangement joins TRBV2 to TRBJ2-7, with D possibly TRBD2 on 5 matching bases. Trimming removed 8 bases from V and 2 bases from J, with 10 bases in between. Germline V gives CDR1 SNHLY, CDR2 FYNNEI. The CDR3 runs 12 residues. The DNA for the CDR3 is TGTGCCAGCGGGAGAGGGACCTACGAGCAGTACTTC. Translated, it gives CASGRGTYEQYF.

The rearrangement links TRBV27 to TRBJ1-1; D is uncertain. CDR3 length equals 14 residues. Per the germline V gene, CDR1 is MNHEY and CDR2 is SMNVEV (reference sequence). Trimming left V 6 bases short and J 1 base short, with 12 bases between. The DNA for the CDR3 is TGTGCCAGCAGCCCCAACCGACAGAACACTGAAGCTTTCTTT. The encoded protein is CASSPNRQNTEAFF.

This chain connects TRBV6-5 to TRBJ2-7; 11 positions match TRBD1. CDR3 size: 15 residues. From germline, CDR1 is MNHEY and CDR2 SVGAGI. Losses at the gene ends were 7 bases for V and 3 bases for J; bases not matched to a gene: 8. The CDR3 DNA follows: TGTGCCAGCACCTCGGGGACAGGGGGTCTCTACGAGCAGTACTTC. It codes for CASTSGTGGLYEQYF.

This chain uses TRBV18 with TRBJ1-2; possible D gene TRBD1, 5 bases. The CDR3 is 13 amino acids. The V gene lost 6 bases and the J gene lost 8 bases, with 16 bases spanning the gap. The germline V gene has CDR1 KGHSH and CDR2 LQKENI. CDR3 sequence: CASSPETGGGYTF. The CDR3 nucleotides are TGTGCCAGCTCGCCAGAAACGGGGGGAGGCTACACCTTC.

V usage is TRBV28 and J usage is TRBJ2-7, with D maybe TRBD1 (6 bases). Germline CDR1 reads MDHEN; CDR2 reads SYDVKM. The ends were cut back, 5 bases at V and 0 bases at J, with 11 bases in the middle. The CDR3 totals 14 residues. The CDR3 reads CASSVQGISYEQYF. CDR3 DNA: TGTGCCAGCAGTGTACAGGGTATCTCCTACGAGCAGTACTTC.

The J gene is TRBJ2-1, the V gene TRBV9; 7 nucleotides match TRBD2. This CDR3 contains 18 residues. V trimming: 4 bases; J trimming: 1 base; junction bases outside the gene matches: 14. CDR1 is SGDLS and CDR2 is YYNGEE in the germline V gene. The CDR3 coding sequence is TGTGCCAGCAGCTTCTACCGCGGCGGACTAGGGTCCTACAATGAGCAGTTCTTC. Translated: CASSFYRGGLGSYNEQFF.

A single count supports this clone. This chain uses TRBV27 with TRBJ2-2; a weak D match, TRBD1 (5 bases). Looked up from germline, CDR1 is MNHEY and CDR2 is SMNVEV (reference sequence). The CDR3 is 18 residues long. Between the trimmed V and J ends, which lost 3 bases and 4 bases, there was a span of 21 bases. CDR3 sequence reads: CASSLGPTRLKGTGELFF. CDR3 DNA: TGTGCCAGCAGTTTGGGGCCGACTCGGCTGAAGGGCACCGGGGAGCTGTTTTTT.

The chain carries TRBV19 and TRBJ2-1; a weak D match, TRBD2 (6 bases). In germline, CDR1 is LNHDA, CDR2 SQIVND (reference sequence). The CDR3 has 17 residues. The ends were cut back, 4 bases at V and 0 bases at J, with 16 bases in the middle. The chain's CDR3 is CASSRGTGGVSYNEQFF. CDR3 in DNA: TGTGCCAGTAGTAGGGGCACGGGCGGGGTCTCCTACAATGAGCAGTTCTTC.